This T cell receptor (beta chain) was identified in a study of blood T cell repertoires in COVID-19. The table came from immunoSEQ multiplex PCR; TCRdb's copy has only in-frame clones and leaves some out. The sample holds 200,000 to 250,000 clones, around 89% seen once. The germline V gene has CDR1 MNHEY and CDR2 SVGAGI. The CDR3 runs 15 residues. V lost 7 bases to trimming and J lost 9 bases; unmatched junction nucleotides: 9. The chain recombines TRBV6-5 with TRBJ2-1, with 13 bases identical to TRBD2. The sequence derives from a woman aged 30 to 39 who had recovered from COVID-19. The sample comprised PBMCs or T cells enriched from blood (not recorded which). CDR3 nucleotides: TGTGCCAGCACGATACTAGCGGGAGGGCTAAGTGAGCAGTTCTTC. It encodes CASTILAGGLSEQFF.